These 10 T cell receptor beta chains share one sample of origin, sequenced in a study of shared clonotypes between healthy human individuals. TCRdb's table, derived via immunoSEQ multiplex PCR, lists solely in-frame clones and lacks some. Here the sample spans 1,100,000 or so clones, around three quarters being singletons. Sequencing used memory CD4+ T cells from PBMCs. Subset meaning: CD45RA-negative fraction. Receptors originate from a man younger than 30 in good health. Some clones in this sample may be carry-over from other donors' samples.

In DNA form, the CDR3 reads TGTGCCAGCAGCCCTTCAATGGGGGTCTATGGCTACACCTTC. Its protein is CASSPSMGVYGYTF. V is TRBV6-1 and J is TRBJ1-2; TRBD1 is a possible D gene (5 bases). The CDR3 is made up of 14 amino acids. Germline CDR1 reads MNHNS; CDR2 reads SASEGT. The V and J ends lost 6 bases and 4 bases respectively, with 15 bases between them.

The rearrangement links TRBV2 to TRBJ1-5; 9 nucleotides align to TRBD1. Germline V gene sequence: CDR1 SNHLY, CDR2 FYNNEI. This CDR3 is built from 20 residues. After removal of 6 bases from V and 1 base from J, the junction contained 19 bases not matched to a gene. The CDR3 sequence: CASSATPGTGKEESNQPQHF. The CDR3 region has the DNA TGTGCCAGCAGCGCCACGCCCGGGACAGGGAAGGAGGAAAGCAATCAGCCCCAGCATTTT. The whole variable domain, remainder taken from reference TRBV2 and TRBJ1-5, is EPEVTQTPSHQVTQMGQEVILRCVPISNHLYFYWYRQILGQKVEFLVSFYNNEISEKSEIFDDQFSVERPDGSNFTLKIRSTKLEDSAMYFCASSATPGTGKEESNQPQHFGDGTRLSIL.

The chain couples TRBV25-1 to TRBJ2-1; 7 nucleotides line up with TRBD2. The CDR3 is 15 residues long. V shed 4 bases and J 7 bases; nucleotides not matched to a gene: 10. Germline V gives CDR1 MGHDK, CDR2 SYGVNS. The CDR3 protein is CASSAGTLGGNEQFF. CDR3 sequence (DNA): TGTGCCAGCAGTGCCGGGACGTTGGGGGGGAATGAGCAGTTCTTC. Using reference TRBV25-1 and TRBJ2-1 for the parts outside the CDR3, the full variable domain is EADIYQTPRYLVIGTGKKITLECSQTMGHDKMYWYQQDPGMELHLIHYSYGVNSTEKGDLSSESTVSRIRTEHFPLTLESARPSHTSQYLCASSAGTLGGNEQFFGPGTRLTVL.

In this sample, this clone turned up a few times. The sample carries other DNA sequences with the same CDR3. V and J are TRBV27 and TRBJ1-2; tentatively, D is TRBD1 (5 bases). Trimming removed 2 bases at V and 2 bases at J, with 9 bases between. From germline, CDR1 is MNHEY and CDR2 SMNVEV (reference sequence). This CDR3 region has 14 residues. CDR3 DNA: TGTGCCAGCAGTTTAGGGCAGGGCAACTATGGCTACACCTTC. Residues: CASSLGQGNYGYTF.

The chain employs TRBV6-5 and TRBJ2-5, with D possibly TRBD1 on 6 matching bases. Germline values: CDR1 MNHEY, CDR2 SVGAGI. This CDR3 region has 15 residues. The germline V and J ends were trimmed by 0 bases and 5 bases, with 13 bases remaining between them. This CDR3 is CASSYSGRGWETQYF. CDR3 DNA: TGTGCCAGCAGTTACTCGGGCAGGGGATGGGAGACCCAGTACTTC.

The chain links TRBV6-5 to TRBJ1-5; no clear D. CDR1 is MNHEY, CDR2 SVGAGI, per germline. The V and J ends lost 3 bases and 5 bases respectively, with 14 bases between them. This CDR3 is built from 15 residues. CDR3 sequence: CASSYHAVKDQPQHF. The CDR3 DNA reads TGTGCCAGCAGTTATCATGCCGTCAAGGATCAGCCCCAGCATTTT.

CDR3 DNA: TGTGCCAGCAGTGCCCACGGACCGCGGGGGGATACGCAGTATTTT. It encodes CASSAHGPRGDTQYF. The chain couples TRBV6-1 to TRBJ2-3; 7 nucleotides line up with TRBD2. CDR3 size: 15 residues. Losses at the gene ends were 4 bases for V and 6 bases for J; bases not matched to a gene: 10. Germline values: CDR1 MNHNS, CDR2 SASEGT.

The table lists this clone with a count of one. The CDR3 DNA is TGTGCCAGCAGTTTTGGGGGAACAGCTTCCTACGAGCAGTACTTC. Its translation: CASSFGGTASYEQYF. This sequence joins TRBV28 and TRBJ2-7; tentatively, D is TRBD1 or TRBD2 (5 bases each). CDR1 and CDR2 (germline): MDHEN, SYDVKM. The CDR3 is made up of 15 amino acids. V lost 3 bases, J lost 1 base, and 13 bases lay in between.

Notes on this clone: At the DNA level, this CDR3 is encoded by other sequences in the same sample as well. V gene TRBV9 combines with J gene TRBJ2-3, with D tentatively TRBD2 (8 bases). The V end lost 3 bases, the J end lost 6 bases, and 14 bases lay between the germline ends. From germline, CDR1 is SGDLS and CDR2 YYNGEE. The CDR3 is made up of 14 amino acids. The CDR3 spells CASSDPGGGDTQYF. The CDR3 region has the DNA TGTGCCAGCAGCGATCCGGGAGGGGGCGATACGCAGTATTTT.

The chain couples TRBV7-2 to TRBJ2-3; D remains unclear. The length of the CDR3 is 14 residues. In germline, CDR1 is SGHTA, CDR2 FQGNSA. V was shortened by 3 bases and J by 0 bases, with 7 bases between the two germline ends. The DNA for the CDR3 is TGTGCCAGCAGCTTGAATCCTAGCACAGATACGCAGTATTTT. Its translation: CASSLNPSTDTQYF.